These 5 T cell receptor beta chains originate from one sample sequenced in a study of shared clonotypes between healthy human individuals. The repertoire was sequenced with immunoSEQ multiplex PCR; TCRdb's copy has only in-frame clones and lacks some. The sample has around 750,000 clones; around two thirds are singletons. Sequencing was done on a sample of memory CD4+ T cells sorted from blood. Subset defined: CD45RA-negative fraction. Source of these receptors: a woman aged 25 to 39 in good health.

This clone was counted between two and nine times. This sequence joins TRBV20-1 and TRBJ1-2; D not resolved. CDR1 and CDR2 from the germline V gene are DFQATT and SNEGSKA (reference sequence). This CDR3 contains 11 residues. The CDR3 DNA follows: TGCCGTCCCGGTGGCAGCGATGGCTACACCTTC. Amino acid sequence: CRPGGSDGYTF.

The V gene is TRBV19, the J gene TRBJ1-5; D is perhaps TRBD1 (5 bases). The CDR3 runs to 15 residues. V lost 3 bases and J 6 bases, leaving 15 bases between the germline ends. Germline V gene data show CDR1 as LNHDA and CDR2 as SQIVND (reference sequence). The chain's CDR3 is CASSIEGSVSQPQHF. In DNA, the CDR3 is TGTGCCAGTAGTATTGAGGGGAGCGTTAGTCAGCCCCAGCATTTT.

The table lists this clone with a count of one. As DNA, the CDR3 is TGCAGTGCTCCGAGGACAGGGGAGTATTTT. Its translation: CSAPRTGEYF. The V and J genes are TRBV20-1 and TRBJ2-3; 9 bases are shared with TRBD1. This CDR3 spans 10 amino acids. Germline-derived CDR1 and CDR2 are DFQATT and SNEGSKA (reference sequence). The V gene end was trimmed by 5 bases and the J gene end by 13 bases; junction bases not matched to a gene: 4.

The CDR3 DNA is TGTGCCTGGAGTGTTGGGACAGGGATTTACGAGCAGTACTTC. Translation gives CAWSVGTGIYEQYF. The gene calls are TRBV30 and TRBJ2-7; 9 bases are shared with TRBD1. Germline-derived CDR1 and CDR2 are GTSNPN and SVGIG (reference sequence). Losses at the gene ends were 0 bases for V and 4 bases for J; bases not matched to a gene: 4. This CDR3 has 14 amino acids.

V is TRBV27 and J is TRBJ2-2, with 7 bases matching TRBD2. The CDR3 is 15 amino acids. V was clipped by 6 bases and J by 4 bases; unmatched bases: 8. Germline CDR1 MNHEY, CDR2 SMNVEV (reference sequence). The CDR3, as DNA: TGTGCCAGCAGATGGTCCCTAGCGGCCACCGGGGAGCTGTTTTTT. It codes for CASRWSLAATGELFF.